By frequency in the sample, the clone carrying this T cell receptor beta chain is medium-sized. The antigen is undetermined. Documented time point: sample taken at primary tumor resection. The data are from a study of spatial heterogeneity in lung cancer. The CDR3 is 14 residues long. The V gene lost 6 bases and the J gene lost 4 bases, with 13 bases spanning the gap. TCRdb passed the 5' RACE reads through MiXCR, listing each CDR3 protein once. This sample has about 2,900 distinct CDR3 sequences, with more than 8.5% found just once. Study-wide results and limits: Tumor mutation count correlated with how many alpha and beta TCRs expanded intratumorally. Beta chains had 12% to 15% coverage of tumor T cells, and alpha chains had roughly 7%.

The chain recombines TRBV12-3 or TRBV12-4 with TRBJ2-1; TRBD2 is a possible D gene (5 bases). This sequence was found in a female donor with early-stage non-small cell lung cancer. Sequencing was performed on lung tumor tissue, taken at surgery. The CDR3 region is CASSQSGYYNEQFF. The CDR3, as DNA: TGTGCCAGCAGCCAAAGCGGCTATTACAATGAGCAGTTCTTC.